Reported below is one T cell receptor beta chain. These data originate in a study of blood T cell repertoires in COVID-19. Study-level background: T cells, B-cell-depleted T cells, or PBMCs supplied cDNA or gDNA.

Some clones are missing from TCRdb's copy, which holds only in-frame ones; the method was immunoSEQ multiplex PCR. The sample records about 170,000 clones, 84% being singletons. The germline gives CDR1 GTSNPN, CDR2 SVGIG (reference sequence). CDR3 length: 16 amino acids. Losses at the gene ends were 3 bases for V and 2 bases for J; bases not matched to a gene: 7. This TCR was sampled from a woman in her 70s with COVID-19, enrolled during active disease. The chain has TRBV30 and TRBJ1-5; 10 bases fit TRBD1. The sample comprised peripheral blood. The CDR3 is CAWRTGGVMGNQPQHF. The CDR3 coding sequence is TGTGCCTGGAGGACAGGGGGCGTTATGGGCAATCAGCCCCAGCATTTT.